A selection of T cell receptor beta chains follows, all from one sample in a study of blood T cell repertoires in COVID-19. Sequencing was performed with immunoSEQ multiplex PCR; in TCRdb, only in-frame clones are kept and a portion is missing. Of approximately 61,000 clones in the sample, around four fifths are singletons; the top ten hold about 5.3%. Sequencing was done on a sample of peripheral blood. These receptors were collected from a man in his 70s with acute or convalescent COVID-19. CDR3s include the opening cysteine and the closing phenylalanine or tryptophan. D genes are given only for firm matches. Clone size is given for some rows only: seen once, a few or many times, or a class if the clone is expanded.

d_call j_call cdr3_length v_call clone_size cdr3_aa cdr3_nt
NA TRBJ2-3 15 TRBV6-4 NA CASSDTWGLSDTQYF TGTGCCAGCAGTGACACCTGGGGGCTTTCAGATACGCAGTATTTT
NA TRBJ1-4 14 TRBV7-9 NA CASSLAEAYEKLFF TGTGCCAGCAGCTTAGCGGAGGCGTATGAAAAACTGTTTTTT
NA TRBJ1-3 16 TRBV10-3 NA CAISEPYRDSGNTIYF TGTGCCATCAGTGAACCGTACAGGGACTCTGGAAACACCATATATTTT
TRBD1 TRBJ2-7 14 TRBV27 NA CASSPGQGAVEQYF TGTGCCAGCAGTCCGGGACAGGGGGCGGTCGAGCAGTACTTC
NA TRBJ2-1 14 TRBV5-1 NA CASSEEGLANEQFF TGCGCCAGCAGCGAGGAGGGCCTCGCCAATGAGCAGTTCTTC
NA TRBJ1-1 14 TRBV7-3 NA CASSPQGVGTEAFF TGTGCCAGCAGCCCACAGGGAGTCGGCACTGAAGCTTTCTTT
NA TRBJ2-2 13 TRBV12-3/TRBV12-4 NA CATLTRADGELFF TGTGCCACACTCACGAGGGCTGACGGGGAGCTGTTTTTT
TRBD1 TRBJ1-1 16 TRBV18 once CASSSTGGDSNTEAFF TGTGCCAGCTCATCAACGGGGGGGGACAGTAATACTGAAGCTTTCTTT
NA TRBJ2-5 16 TRBV7-9 NA CASSLVWGPRTETQYF TGTGCCAGCAGCTTAGTTTGGGGGCCGAGAACGGAGACCCAGTACTTC
NA TRBJ1-2 14 TRBV28 NA CASSIGGSGDGYTF TGTGCCAGCAGCATTGGGGGCAGTGGGGATGGCTACACCTTC
TRBD1 TRBJ1-1 14 TRBV18 NA CASSPDRGNTEAFF TGTGCCAGCTCCCCGGACAGGGGGAACACTGAAGCTTTCTTT
NA TRBJ2-3 12 TRBV5-8 once CASSSSTDTQYF TGTGCCAGCAGCTCTTCCACAGATACGCAGTATTTT
NA TRBJ1-1 13 TRBV19 NA CASENFGNTEAFF TGTGCCAGTGAGAATTTCGGGAACACTGAAGCTTTCTTT
NA TRBJ1-6 14 TRBV2 NA CASSERTGNSPLHF TGTGCCAGCAGCGAAAGGACGGGGAATTCACCCCTCCACTTT
TRBD1 TRBJ2-7 14 TRBV5-5 NA CASSMDRGPYEQYF TGTGCCAGCAGCATGGACAGGGGGCCCTACGAGCAGTACTTC
NA TRBJ2-5 12 TRBV5-1 NA CASSVDTETQYF TGCGCCAGCAGTGTGGACACCGAGACCCAGTACTTC
TRBD2 TRBJ2-1 17 TRBV4-2 NA CASSQDPASGGINEQFF TGTGCCAGCAGCCAAGATCCGGCTAGCGGGGGGATCAATGAGCAGTTCTTC
NA TRBJ2-7 13 TRBV4-1 NA CASSQMRENEQYF TGCGCCAGCAGCCAAATGCGGGAAAACGAGCAGTACTTC